This is a list of T cell receptor beta chains from one sample in a study of blood T cells in healthy people across ages. One entry per CDR3 protein, called by TCRdb with MiXCR from the 5' RACE reads. Altogether approximately 850,000 distinct CDR3 sequences are present, under 45% being singletons, with the ten largest covering approximately 19%. Source material: blood. All receptors come from a man aged 55 to 70 in good health. The CDR3 runs from the conserved cysteine through the conserved F or W. The order of the fields is clone size, D gene, V gene, J gene, CDR3 protein, CDR3 DNA. D genes are given only for firm matches. The listing skips clone size in some rows; elsewhere it reads once, few, many or a size class.

once	-	TRBV30	TRBJ1-2	CAWSGGLDYGYTF	TGTGCCTGGAGTGGAGGGTTAGACTATGGCTACACCTTC
-	-	TRBV20-1	TRBJ2-1	CSARDVEGQLYNEQFF	TGCAGTGCTAGAGATGTCGAGGGTCAGCTCTACAATGAGCAGTTCTTC
-	TRBD2	TRBV12-3/TRBV12-4	TRBJ2-5	CAGSLAGLEETQYF	TGTGCCGGCAGTTTAGCGGGACTAGAAGAGACCCAGTACTTC
-	TRBD1	TRBV12-3/TRBV12-4	TRBJ2-7	CASSLKGAGNNEQYF	TGTGCCAGCAGTTTGAAGGGGGCAGGAAACAATGAGCAGTACTTC
-	-	TRBV15	TRBJ1-1	CATNSPLNDAEAFF	TGTGCCACCAACTCGCCACTAAATGACGCTGAAGCTTTCTTT
-	-	TRBV5-1	TRBJ1-1	CASSLLVGMNTEAFF	TGCGCCAGCAGCTTGTTAGTGGGAATGAACACTGAAGCTTTCTTT
-	-	TRBV29-1	TRBJ1-2	CSVDGGPFGYTF	TGCAGCGTTGATGGAGGGCCGTTCGGCTACACCTTC
many	TRBD1	TRBV20-1	TRBJ1-2	CSALDRGYGYTF	TGCAGTGCTTTAGACAGGGGCTATGGCTACACCTTC
-	-	TRBV5-6	TRBJ2-5	CTSSYPGRGQKETQYF	TGTACCAGCAGCTATCCTGGGCGGGGACAAAAAGAGACCCAGTACTTC
few	-	TRBV27	TRBJ1-2	CASSLLGGQNYGYTF	TGTGCCAGCAGCCTCCTGGGGGGGCAGAACTATGGCTACACCTTC
few	-	TRBV27	TRBJ1-5	CASRALGGVAQPQHF	TGTGCCAGCAGGGCGTTAGGGGGAGTCGCTCAGCCCCAGCATTTT
few	-	TRBV6-6	TRBJ1-5	CASGREYSNQPQHF	TGTGCCAGCGGCAGGGAGTATAGCAATCAGCCCCAGCATTTT
few	TRBD1	TRBV7-2	TRBJ1-6	CASSRGGDRGFSPLHF	TGTGCCAGCAGCCGTGGCGGGGACAGGGGATTTTCACCCCTCCACTTT
few	-	TRBV25-1	TRBJ2-5	CASTGLQYQETQYF	TGTGCCAGCACTGGACTTCAGTACCAAGAGACCCAGTACTTC
few	-	TRBV3-1	TRBJ2-1	CASSPLRGEQFF	TGTGCCAGCAGCCCGCTTCGTGGGGAGCAGTTCTTC
-	TRBD2	TRBV5-1	TRBJ2-1	CASSLVSGGRSYNEQFF	TGCGCCAGCAGCTTGGTTAGCGGGGGGCGATCCTACAATGAGCAGTTCTTC
-	-	TRBV27	TRBJ2-5	CASRLGGLGPQETQYF	TGTGCCAGCAGGCTCGGGGGGCTCGGGCCGCAAGAGACCCAGTACTTC
-	TRBD2	TRBV6-1	TRBJ2-5	CASSTTTSGGALTETQYF	TGTGCCAGCAGCACCACCACTAGCGGGGGGGCGTTGACAGAGACCCAGTACTTC
-	TRBD2	TRBV3-1	TRBJ2-3	CASSQELSLAGRTDTQYF	TGTGCCAGCAGCCAAGAATTGAGTCTAGCGGGGCGCACAGATACGCAGTATTTT
once	TRBD1	TRBV6-2/TRBV6-3	TRBJ1-6	CASQGTGSSSYNSPLHF	TGTGCCAGCCAAGGGACAGGATCGAGCTCCTATAATTCACCCCTCCACTTT
once	TRBD1	TRBV5-1	TRBJ2-5	CASSGTGGAETQYF	TGCGCCAGCAGCGGCACAGGGGGCGCGGAGACCCAGTACTTC
-	-	TRBV20-1	TRBJ2-7	CSASSVSRVAYEQYF	TGCAGTGCTAGTTCGGTCAGCCGGGTTGCCTACGAGCAGTACTTC
-	-	TRBV7-2	TRBJ1-2	CASSLVGRVETRYTF	TGTGCCAGCAGCTTAGTTGGCAGGGTGGAAACTCGCTACACCTTC
-	-	TRBV12-3/TRBV12-4	TRBJ2-7	CASSPSWEQYF	TGTGCCAGCAGTCCCAGCTGGGAGCAGTACTTC
-	-	TRBV7-6	TRBJ2-7	CASNPYSTGGAGSYEQYF	TGTGCCAGCAACCCATATTCAACGGGGGGCGCGGGGTCCTACGAGCAGTACTTC
-	-	TRBV12-3/TRBV12-4	TRBJ2-2	CASSSTGKRNTGELFF	TGTGCCAGCAGTTCTACCGGGAAAAGAAACACCGGGGAGCTGTTTTTT
-	-	TRBV12-5	TRBJ1-1	CASGLANTEAFF	TGTGCTAGTGGTTTGGCGAACACTGAAGCTTTCTTT
-	-	TRBV7-7	TRBJ2-1	CASSLGATNEQFF	TGTGCCAGCAGCTTAGGTGCGACAAATGAGCAGTTCTTC
few	-	TRBV24-1	TRBJ1-5	CATSEGDNQPQHF	TGTGCCACCAGTGAGGGTGATAATCAGCCCCAGCATTTT
-	-	TRBV2	TRBJ2-7	CASRQASYNEQYF	TGTGCCAGCAGACAGGCCTCCTACAATGAGCAGTACTTC
-	-	TRBV5-4	TRBJ2-5	CASSLLGRGGQETQYF	TGTGCCAGCAGCTTGTTAGGCAGGGGAGGGCAAGAGACCCAGTACTTC
few	TRBD1	TRBV7-3	TRBJ2-2	CASSWTGMTGELFF	TGTGCCAGCAGCTGGACAGGGATGACCGGGGAGCTGTTTTTT
few	-	TRBV7-2	TRBJ2-2	CASSLKEWGANTGELFF	TGTGCCAGCAGCTTAAAAGAGTGGGGCGCGAACACCGGGGAGCTGTTTTTT